A single sample is the source of the 10 T cell receptor beta chains below, sequenced in a study of T cells in Graves' hyperthyroidism and ophthalmopathy. TCR beta CDR3 regions were amplified from RNA transcripts. TCR CDR3 underwent first-round RT-PCR with the HTBI primer set. Using its own MiXCR run on the multiplex PCR reads, TCRdb lists one record per CDR3 protein. The sample lists some 440,000 distinct CDR3 sequences, 15% to 18% occurring once. Sample: blood. These receptors were collected from a woman aged 18-35 years with Graves' hyperthyroidism.

This chain joins TRBV7-9 and TRBJ2-7; a weak D match, TRBD2 (5 bases). With 3 bases removed from V and 3 bases from J, the gap between germline ends came to 9 bases. CDR3 length: 13 residues. Germline CDR1 and CDR2: SEHNR and FQNEAQ (reference sequence). The CDR3 region is CASSFTGNYEQYF. The CDR3 DNA sequence: TGTGCCAGCAGCTTTACCGGGAACTACGAGCAGTACTTC.

This clonotype showed up just a few times. V and J are TRBV20-1 and TRBJ2-7; 7 bases map to TRBD2. The ends lost 5 bases at V and 3 bases at J; junction bases unmatched: 10. Germline V CDR1 and CDR2: DFQATT, SNEGSKA (reference sequence). The CDR3 has 14 residues. CDR3 nucleotides: TGCAGTGCTCGGTCTCCTAGCGGTTTCTACGAGCAGTACTTC. Its translation is CSARSPSGFYEQYF.

This clonotype was recorded at least ten times. The chain links TRBV3-1 to TRBJ1-2, with D hard to call. CDR3 length equals 12 residues. V gave up 3 bases and J gave up 8 bases, with 10 bases separating them. Germline V gives CDR1 LGHDT, CDR2 YNNKEL (reference sequence). The CDR3 here is CASSHGVGGYTF. The DNA for the CDR3 is TGTGCCAGCAGCCATGGGGTAGGAGGCTACACCTTC.

This chain joins TRBV20-1 and TRBJ1-6; TRBD1 matches 8 bases. The CDR3 totals 15 residues. In germline, CDR1 is DFQATT, CDR2 SNEGSKA (reference sequence). V dropped 2 bases and J dropped 10; count of bases not matched to a gene: 10. The CDR3, as DNA: TGCAGTGCTAGACCCAGGACAGGGAATATCTCACCCCTCCACTTT. Its protein product is CSARPRTGNISPLHF.

This clonotype was observed many times. The chain combines TRBV7-9 with TRBJ2-7, with D perhaps matching TRBD1 (5 bases). The length of the CDR3 is 13 residues. CDR1 and CDR2 from the germline V gene are SEHNR and FQNEAQ (reference sequence). V was cut by 7 bases and J by 6 bases, with 16 bases left in between. CDR3 amino acids: CASKGSGQTEQYF. Written as DNA, the CDR3 is TGTGCCAGCAAGGGGTCAGGCCAAACCGAGCAGTACTTC. Full variable domain (missing parts from reference TRBV7-9 and TRBJ2-7): DTGVSQNPRHKITKRGQNVTFRCDPISEHNRLYWYRQTLGQGPEFLTYFQNEAQLEKSRLLSDRFSAERPKGSFSTLEIQRTEQGDSAMYLCASKGSGQTEQYFGPGTRLTVT.

This clonotype has at least ten counts. V and J are TRBV7-8 and TRBJ2-1; TRBD1 matches at 9 bases. Unmatched junction bases numbered 12, after V lost 5 bases and J lost 7 bases. Germline CDR1 reads SGHVS; CDR2 reads FQNEAQ. The CDR3 covers 16 residues. CDR3 DNA: TGTGCCAGCAGCCCGATCGTCGGGACAGGGTGGAATGAGCAGTTCTTC. This codes for CASSPIVGTGWNEQFF.

Note on this clonotype: The missing conserved phenylalanine or tryptophan at the end of this CDR3 makes a read error likely. This chain uses TRBV6-2 or TRBV6-3 with TRBJ2-5; 7 bases are a match to TRBD1. After removal of 0 bases from V and 2 bases from J, the junction contained 9 bases not matched to a gene. The CDR3 sequence is 17 residues long. Germline CDR1 MNHEY, CDR2 SVGEGT. This CDR3 is CASSYSVGTASQETQYS. The CDR3 DNA follows: TGTGCCAGCAGTTACTCGGTCGGGACAGCTTCTCAAGAGACCCAGTACTCC.

The table lists this clonotype with a few counts. This chain uses TRBV14 with TRBJ2-7; D not resolved. CDR3 size: 13 residues. V lost 0 bases and J 4 bases, leaving 7 bases between the germline ends. CDR1 is SGHDN, CDR2 FVKESK, per germline. The CDR3 here is CASSQDLLYEQYF. The CDR3, as DNA: TGTGCCAGCAGCCAAGATCTTCTTTACGAGCAGTACTTC.

The gene calls are TRBV27 and TRBJ2-7; TRBD2 matches at 7 bases. J gave up 3 bases and V 5 bases, and 10 bases lay outside the gene matches. CDR1 MNHEY and CDR2 SMNVEV come from the germline V gene (reference sequence). The CDR3 totals 15 residues. The CDR3 sequence: CASSPSGTINYEQYF. As DNA, the CDR3 is TGTGCCAGCAGTCCCTCCGGGACTATCAACTACGAGCAGTACTTC.

This clonotype was found a few times. The chain links TRBV20-1 to TRBJ2-2; no reliable D call. CDR3 length: 14 residues. V was clipped by 3 bases and J by 1 base, with 9 bases between them. Germline values: CDR1 DFQATT, CDR2 SNEGSKA (reference sequence). The DNA of the CDR3 is TGCAGTGCTAGGTGGCAGGTGAACACCGGGGAGCTGTTTTTT. Its protein product is CSARWQVNTGELFF.